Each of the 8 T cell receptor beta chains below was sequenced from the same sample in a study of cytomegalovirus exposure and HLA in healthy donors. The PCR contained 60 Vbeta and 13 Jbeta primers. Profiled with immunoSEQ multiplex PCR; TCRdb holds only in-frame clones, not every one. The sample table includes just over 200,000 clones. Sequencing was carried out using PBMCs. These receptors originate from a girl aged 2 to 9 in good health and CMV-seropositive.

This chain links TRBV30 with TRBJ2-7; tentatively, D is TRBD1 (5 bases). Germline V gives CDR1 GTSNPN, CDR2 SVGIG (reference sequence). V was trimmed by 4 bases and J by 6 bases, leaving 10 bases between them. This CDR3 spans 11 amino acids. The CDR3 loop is CAWKQVSEQYF. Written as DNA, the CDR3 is TGTGCCTGGAAACAGGTGAGCGAGCAGTACTTC.

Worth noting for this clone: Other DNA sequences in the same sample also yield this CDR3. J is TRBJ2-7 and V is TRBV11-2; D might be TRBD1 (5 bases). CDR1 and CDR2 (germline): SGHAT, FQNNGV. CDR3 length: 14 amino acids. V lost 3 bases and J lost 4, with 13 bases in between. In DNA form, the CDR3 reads TGTGCCAGCAGCTTGGGAAGGGGTGCTTACGAGCAGTACTTC. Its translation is CASSLGRGAYEQYF.

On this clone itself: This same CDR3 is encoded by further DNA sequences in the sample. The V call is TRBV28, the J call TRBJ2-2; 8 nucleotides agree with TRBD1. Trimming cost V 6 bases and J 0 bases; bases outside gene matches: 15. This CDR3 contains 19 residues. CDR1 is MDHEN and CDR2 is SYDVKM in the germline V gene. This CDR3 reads CASSTPPAGTGANTGELFF. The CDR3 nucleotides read TGTGCCAGCAGCACCCCCCCCGCCGGGACAGGCGCGAACACCGGGGAGCTGTTTTTT.

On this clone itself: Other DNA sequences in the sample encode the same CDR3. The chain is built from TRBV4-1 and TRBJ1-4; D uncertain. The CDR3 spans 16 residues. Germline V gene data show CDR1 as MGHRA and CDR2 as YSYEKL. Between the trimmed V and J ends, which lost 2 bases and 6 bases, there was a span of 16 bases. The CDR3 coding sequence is TGCGCCAGCAGCCAACCTACAGACGGAGCGGATGAAAAACTGTTTTTT. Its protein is CASSQPTDGADEKLFF.

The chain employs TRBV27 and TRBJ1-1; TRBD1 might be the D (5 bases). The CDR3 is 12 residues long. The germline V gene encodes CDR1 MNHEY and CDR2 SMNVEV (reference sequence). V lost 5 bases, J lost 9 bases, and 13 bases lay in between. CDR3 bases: TGTGCCAGCAGTATACCAGGGAGGAAAGCTTTCTTT. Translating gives CASSIPGRKAFF.

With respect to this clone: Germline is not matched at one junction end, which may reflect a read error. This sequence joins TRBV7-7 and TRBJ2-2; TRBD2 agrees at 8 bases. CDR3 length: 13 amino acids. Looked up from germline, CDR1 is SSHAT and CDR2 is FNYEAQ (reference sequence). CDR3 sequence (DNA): TGTGCTAGCAGCTTTGGGACTAGCGGGGAGCTGTTTTTT. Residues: CASSFGTSGELFF.

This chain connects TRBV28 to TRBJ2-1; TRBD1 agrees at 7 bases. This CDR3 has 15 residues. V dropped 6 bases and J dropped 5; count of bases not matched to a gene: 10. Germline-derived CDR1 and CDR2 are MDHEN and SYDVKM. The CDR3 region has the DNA TGTGCCAGCAGCAAAACCGGGACAGCGGACAATGAGCAGTTCTTC. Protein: CASSKTGTADNEQFF. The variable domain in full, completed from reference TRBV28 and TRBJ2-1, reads DVKVTQSSRYLVKRTGEKVFLECVQDMDHENMFWYRQDPGLGLRLIYFSYDVKMKEKGDIPEGYSVSREKKERFSLILESASTNQTSMYLCASSKTGTADNEQFFGPGTRLTVL.

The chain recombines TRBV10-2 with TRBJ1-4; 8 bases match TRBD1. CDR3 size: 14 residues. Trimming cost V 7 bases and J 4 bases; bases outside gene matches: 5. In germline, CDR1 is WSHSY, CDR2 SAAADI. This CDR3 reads CASKQGGNNEKLFF. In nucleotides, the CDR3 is TGCGCCAGCAAACAGGGGGGCAATAATGAAAAACTGTTTTTT.